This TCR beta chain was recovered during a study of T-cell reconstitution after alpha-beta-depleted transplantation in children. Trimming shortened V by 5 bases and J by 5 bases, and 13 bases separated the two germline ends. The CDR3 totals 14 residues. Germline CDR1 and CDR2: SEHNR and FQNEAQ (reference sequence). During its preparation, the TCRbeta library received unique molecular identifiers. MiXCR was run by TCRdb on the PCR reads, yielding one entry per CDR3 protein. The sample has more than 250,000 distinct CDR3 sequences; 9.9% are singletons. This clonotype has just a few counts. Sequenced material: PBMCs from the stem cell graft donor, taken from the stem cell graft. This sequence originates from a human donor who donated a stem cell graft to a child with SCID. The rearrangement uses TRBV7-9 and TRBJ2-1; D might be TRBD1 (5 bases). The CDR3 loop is CASSPSGHDNEQFF. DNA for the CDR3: TGTGCCAGCAGCCCCTCAGGACACGACAATGAGCAGTTCTTC.